These T cell receptor beta chains were read from a single sample in a study of cytomegalovirus exposure and HLA in healthy donors. Profiled with immunoSEQ multiplex PCR; TCRdb holds only in-frame clones, not every one. Among 55,000 to 80,000 clones listed, roughly four fifths were seen once. The specimen was PBMCs. Receptors were obtained from a woman in her 30s in good health and CMV-seropositive. The CDR3 runs from the conserved cysteine through the conserved F or W. The order of the fields is V gene, CDR3 protein.

TRBV29-1 CSAGQGSEAFF
TRBV10-1 CASSDRGQETQYF
TRBV7-3 CASSLSPRGYNEQFF
TRBV5-6 CASSFTSGRANEQFF
TRBV14 CASSQESLNTGELFF
TRBV7-2 CASSQRGGRRAEAFF
TRBV7-2 CASSLDPLIAKNIQYF
TRBV2 CASRGGDGNTEAFF
TRBV2 CASKGQGNQAKNIQYF
TRBV7-3 CASSYRTGEETQYF
TRBV12-2 CASRLALTSGRAGETQYF
TRBV27 CASSWTSGRGETQYF
TRBV27 CASRPTGVKTQYF
TRBV6-6 CASSTGGGNTIYF
TRBV7-3 CASSLTGDRGEVSSYEQYF
TRBV7-2 CASSSPGTGARFF
TRBV5-1 CASTGEGRYEQYF
TRBV15 CATTSGWDNSPLHF
TRBV7-8 CASSPGRLAGYNEQFF
TRBV4-2 CASSQDHFGTGGEQFF
TRBV28 CASSDSDRGNNQPQHF
TRBV7-2 CASSLISWQGSYEQYF
TRBV2 CASSDVIGTEAFF
TRBV10-3 CAISLQTSWDEQFF
TRBV7-8 CASSTSGRTNTGELFF
TRBV30 CAWGGTSSYNEQFF
TRBV19 CASRKQGSDEQYF
TRBV28 CASSRGGLLAKNIQYF
TRBV7-9 CASSFRDTQETQYF
TRBV11-2 CASSSGLPNTGELFF
TRBV6-1 CASSEEVPSGGSYNEQFF
TRBV5-6 CASSLIGDLRNEQFF
TRBV11-2 CASSSRWRAGTDTQYF
TRBV28 CASSWLAQGGELFF
TRBV28 CASSLKGRPTEAFF
TRBV5-1 CASGTGTGLYGYTF
TRBV29-1 CSAVREVRADTQYF
TRBV29-1 CSVKGTVQETQYF
TRBV25-1 CASSEEVAAYEQYF
TRBV28 CASSLQGEGNQPQHF
TRBV10-3 CAISQGLAGFTDF
TRBV28 CASSWGRGSAYEQYF
TRBV10-3 CAISESTTTRVARDEQFF
TRBV5-8 CASSLDRAGGTGELFF
TRBV2 CASRTGTRGPGELFF
TRBV5-6 CASSFTGLHEQFF
TRBV18 CASSPPNMNYGYTF
TRBV5-4 CASSLVQGGRGYTF
TRBV5-1 CASSLATGTGELFF
TRBV5-6 CASSTGTGDAAFF
TRBV7-2 CASSFPRTGGNSPLHF
TRBV6-5 CASSRLAGDREQYF
TRBV29-1 CSVERSNEQFF
TRBV13 CASSFPGGAYNEQFF
TRBV13 CASSRHSYEQYF
TRBV5-4 CASSDRADTQYF
TRBV15 CATSTLRLAGAHEQFF
TRBV19 CASRQAGETQYF